This passage covers 16 T cell receptor beta chains from one sample sequenced in a study of cytomegalovirus exposure and HLA in healthy donors. 60 Vbeta and 13 Jbeta primers were used in PCR. Clones were sequenced by immunoSEQ multiplex PCR, and TCRdb holds only the in-frame ones, with some missing. The sample lists about 180,000 clones; 75% to 85% were seen once. Sequencing was performed on PBMCs. The receptors stem from a man between 18 and 35 years old in good health and CMV-seronegative.

The CDR3 spells CAWKVAGSSNQPQHF. As DNA, the CDR3 is TGTGCCTGGAAAGTCGCTGGGAGTAGCAATCAGCCCCAGCATTTT. The genes are TRBV30 and TRBJ1-5, with no clear D. Deletions cut 4 bases from V and 0 bases from J, with 13 bases between. CDR1 and CDR2 from the germline V gene are GTSNPN and SVGIG (reference sequence). The CDR3 is made up of 15 amino acids. Combining the CDR3 with reference TRBV30 and TRBJ1-5 gives the whole variable domain SQTIHQWPATLVQPVGSPLSLECTVEGTSNPNLYWYRQAAGRGLQLLFYSVGIGQISSEVPQNLSASRPQDRQFILSSKKLLLSDSGFYLCAWKVAGSSNQPQHFGDGTRLSIL.

J is TRBJ2-3 and V is TRBV7-9; D gene uncertain. Trimming took off 5 bases at V and 4 bases at J, with 16 bases between the two ends. The CDR3 sequence is 15 residues long. Germline loops: CDR1 SEHNR, CDR2 FQNEAQ (reference sequence). CDR3 sequence (DNA): TGTGCCAGCAGCGCCCCGCGGTCGGCGGCAGATACGCAGTATTTT. It encodes CASSAPRSAADTQYF.

This clone was picked up many times. The chain carries TRBV19 and TRBJ1-2; perhaps TRBD1 as D (6 bases). V was cut by 0 bases and J by 2 bases, with 10 bases left in between. Germline CDR1 reads LNHDA; CDR2 reads SQIVND (reference sequence). The CDR3 loop spans 15 amino acids. The CDR3 loop is CASSIDPGVNYGYTF. CDR3 nucleotide sequence: TGTGCCAGTAGTATAGACCCAGGGGTCAACTATGGCTACACCTTC.

This chain links TRBV7-9 with TRBJ2-7; maybe TRBD1 (6 bases). The CDR3 contains 14 residues. V was shortened by 5 bases and J by 0 bases, with 11 bases between the two germline ends. Germline V gives CDR1 SEHNR, CDR2 FQNEAQ (reference sequence). Here the CDR3 reads CASSAGDISYEQYF. DNA for the CDR3: TGTGCCAGCAGCGCTGGGGACATCTCCTACGAGCAGTACTTC.

The chain joins TRBV30 to TRBJ1-2; TRBD1 is a possible D gene (5 bases). The CDR3 has 15 amino acids. The V gene lost 1 base and the J gene lost 4 bases, with 16 bases spanning the gap. The germline V gene has CDR1 GTSNPN and CDR2 SVGIG (reference sequence). In DNA, the CDR3 is TGTGCCTGGAGTGGGTGGGGGGTTGGCGGCTATGGCTACACCTTC. Amino acids: CAWSGWGVGGYGYTF.

In its sample, this clone was seen a few times. This rearrangement joins TRBV5-1 to TRBJ2-6; D uncertain. CDR1 and CDR2 (germline): SGHRS, YFSETQ. With 3 bases removed from V and 0 bases from J, the gap between germline ends came to 7 bases. This CDR3 region has 15 residues. CDR3 bases: TGCGCCAGCAGCTCCCCAGGCTCTGGGGCCAACGTCCTGACTTTC. Protein sequence: CASSSPGSGANVLTF.

The V and J genes are TRBV7-3 and TRBJ2-7; TRBD1 agrees at 8 bases. The trim removed 3 bases at V and 4 bases at J, leaving 8 bases unmatched. Per the germline V gene, CDR1 is SGHTA and CDR2 is FQGTGA. CDR3 length: 15 amino acids. CDR3 nucleotide sequence: TGTGCCAGCAGCTTCGCCGACAGGGGACCGTACGAGCAGTACTTC. Translating gives CASSFADRGPYEQYF.

This clone came up many times. The V call is TRBV27, the J call TRBJ1-1; D perhaps matches TRBD1 (5 bases). CDR3 size: 18 residues. The germline V gene encodes CDR1 MNHEY and CDR2 SMNVEV (reference sequence). V dropped 7 bases and J dropped 1 base, with 25 bases sitting between them. CDR3 residues: CASMKPTGGVKWNTEAFF. CDR3 bases: TGTGCCAGCATGAAGCCAACTGGGGGGGTAAAGTGGAACACTGAAGCTTTCTTT.

The chain uses TRBV29-1 and TRBJ2-1, with 10 bases matching TRBD2. The CDR3 is 13 amino acids. J gave up 8 bases and V 6 bases, and 7 bases lay outside the gene matches. Germline assignment: CDR1 SQVTM and CDR2 ANQGSEA. The DNA for the CDR3 is TGCAGCGTAAAGCGGGAGGGCCCACATGAGCAGTTCTTC. This sequence encodes CSVKREGPHEQFF.

This rearrangement joins TRBV13 to TRBJ1-2; TRBD1 matches at 10 bases. Germline lookup yields CDR1 PRHDT and CDR2 FYEKMQ (reference sequence). The CDR3 loop spans 16 amino acids. Trimming removed 3 bases from V and 4 bases from J; junction bases left unmatched: 8. CDR3 coding DNA: TGTGCCAGCAGCTTCCGACAGGGGGCGCGCGGCTATGGCTACACCTTC. It encodes CASSFRQGARGYGYTF.

This chain connects TRBV20-1 to TRBJ2-1; D may be TRBD2 (5 bases). V was clipped by 6 bases and J by 11 bases, with 11 bases between them. The germline V gene has CDR1 DFQATT and CDR2 SNEGSKA (reference sequence). The CDR3 has 10 amino acids. The CDR3 DNA reads as TGCAGTGCCCCGGACTCGAAGCAGTTCTTC. Protein sequence: CSAPDSKQFF.

The CDR3 bases are TGTGCCAGCAGCCAAGTGCGACTAGCGGGGGGGCTTCGGAGCACAGATACGCAGTATTTT. This gives the protein CASSQVRLAGGLRSTDTQYF. This chain connects TRBV4-2 to TRBJ2-3, with 14 bases lining up with TRBD2. CDR1 and CDR2 (germline): LGHNA, YNFKEQ. Trimming took 1 base from V and 0 from J; bases not matched to a gene: 9. The CDR3 loop spans 20 amino acids.

The chain is built from TRBV5-6 and TRBJ2-7; D is undetermined. The CDR3 spans 16 residues. The V and J ends lost 1 base and 0 bases respectively, with 14 bases between them. Germline CDR1 is SGHDT and CDR2 is YYEEEE. CDR3 nucleotide sequence: TGTGCCAGCAGCTTGATGGTAGTTAGCAGCTCCTACGAGCAGTACTTC. This gives the protein CASSLMVVSSSYEQYF.

In this sample, this clone turned up a few times. Additional DNA sequences in this sample encode the identical CDR3. This rearrangement joins TRBV7-2 to TRBJ2-5; a possible D gene is TRBD2 (7 bases). With 0 bases removed from V and 4 bases from J, the gap between germline ends came to 9 bases. CDR1 SGHTA and CDR2 FQGNSA come from the germline V gene. The CDR3 runs to 14 residues. This CDR3 is CASSLAGGPETQYF. The CDR3 DNA sequence: TGTGCCAGCAGCTTAGCGGGGGGGCCAGAGACCCAGTACTTC. Full variable domain (outside the CDR3, taken from reference TRBV7-2 and TRBJ2-5): GAGVSQSPSNKVTEKGKDVELRCDPISGHTALYWYRQSLGQGLEFLIYFQGNSAPDKSGLPSDRFSAERTGGSVSTLTIQRTQQEDSAVYLCASSLAGGPETQYFGPGTRLLVL.

This chain joins TRBV5-1 and TRBJ2-3; tentatively, D is TRBD2 (6 bases). Germline CDR1 reads SGHRS; CDR2 reads YFSETQ. CDR3 size: 14 residues. V lost 3 bases to trimming and J lost 7 bases, with 15 bases between them. Written as DNA, the CDR3 is TGCGCCAGCAGCTGGGGGGAGACCGGCAATACGCAGTATTTT. Amino acid sequence: CASSWGETGNTQYF.

The CDR3 protein is CASSSTREGANVLTF. The CDR3 DNA reads TGTGCCAGCAGCTCTACTCGGGAGGGGGCCAACGTCCTGACTTTC. The rearrangement joins TRBV5-6 to TRBJ2-6; weak D call: TRBD2 (6 bases). Germline CDR1 and CDR2: SGHDT and YYEEEE. Trimming left V 3 bases short and J 4 bases short, with 11 bases between. This CDR3 has 15 residues.